The source of this T cell receptor (beta chain) is a study of shared clonotypes between healthy human individuals. Sequencing was performed with immunoSEQ multiplex PCR; in TCRdb, only in-frame clones are kept and a portion is missing. Seen here are roughly 1,500,000 clones, 98% observed once, and the top ten hold 0.4% to 0.55%. This CDR3 contains 16 residues. With 0 bases clipped from V and 5 bases from J, the junction kept 1 base outside the gene matches. The germline CDR1 and CDR2 sequences are SGHKS and YYEKEE (reference sequence). The sequencing sample was made of naive CD4+ T cells sorted from blood. Regarding subset: CD45RA+ positively selected. The TCR originated in a man aged 30 to 39 in good health. The V and J genes are TRBV5-5 and TRBJ2-2; TRBD2 aligns across 13 bases. The CDR3 loop is CASSLVGLAGTGELFF. Here the CDR3 DNA reads TGTGCCAGCAGCTTGGTGGGACTAGCGGGAACCGGGGAGCTGTTTTTT. Combining the CDR3 with reference TRBV5-5 and TRBJ2-2 gives the whole variable domain DAGVTQSPTHLIKTRGQQVTLRCSPISGHKSVSWYQQVLGQGPQFIFQYYEKEERGRGNFPDRFSARQFPNYSSELNVNALLLGDSALYLCASSLVGLAGTGELFFGEGSRLTVL.